Described below is a single T cell receptor (beta chain) sequence and its context. The data originate from a study of blood T cell repertoires in COVID-19. The overall study: There were acute and convalescent COVID-19 samples, and they came from the United States, Italy and Spain. PBMCs, B-cell-depleted T cells, or T cells provided the cDNA or gDNA that made up the material.

As originally analysed: Amplification of reference gene primers was used by the study to estimate nucleated cell counts. Clones were read by immunoSEQ multiplex PCR, and TCRdb kept only the in-frame ones, dropping some. V, J and clone size were drawn from that table, and D and trimming were deduced from the DNA. The top ten clones hold roughly 1% of a sample with about 330,000 clones, roughly nine tenths of them seen once. Donors of Cohort 3 who recovered were those that had two negative PCRs, clearance, or symptom resolution. The CDR3 has 13 residues. CDR1 is LNHDA and CDR2 is SQIVND in the germline V gene (reference sequence). V lost 6 bases and J 1 base, leaving 10 bases between the germline ends.

The TCR originated in a woman aged 25 to 45 who had recovered from COVID-19. Sequenced sample: PBMCs or T cells enriched from blood (not recorded which). The V call is TRBV19, the J call TRBJ2-7; weak D call: TRBD1 (6 bases). The CDR3 region is CASRPGQSYEQYF. The CDR3 nucleotides read TGTGCCAGTAGACCCGGACAGTCCTACGAGCAGTACTTC.